This T cell receptor (beta chain) was recovered during a study of cytomegalovirus exposure and HLA in healthy donors. Germline loops: CDR1 LNHNV, CDR2 YYDKDF (reference sequence). There are 14 residues in the CDR3. Trimming shortened V by 0 bases and J by 2 bases, and 8 bases separated the two germline ends. The study, taken as a whole, reports: Reports indicate that TCR beta sequences accurately predicted the HLA-A and HLA-B alleles of most subjects.

This clone was detected only a few times. Its antigen remains unknown. It was with 60 Vbeta and 13 Jbeta primers that the PCR ran. Sequencing used immunoSEQ multiplex PCR; TCRdb keeps in-frame clones, though not all of them. The sample includes 160,000 or so clones, around 82% of them seen just once. This chain uses TRBV15 with TRBJ2-7, with D maybe TRBD1 (6 bases). The sequence was obtained from a man aged 50 to 60 in good health and CMV-seropositive. The sample was PBMCs. The CDR3 region is CATSRERTAYEQYF. CDR3 nucleotides: TGTGCCACCAGCAGAGAAAGGACAGCCTACGAGCAGTACTTC.